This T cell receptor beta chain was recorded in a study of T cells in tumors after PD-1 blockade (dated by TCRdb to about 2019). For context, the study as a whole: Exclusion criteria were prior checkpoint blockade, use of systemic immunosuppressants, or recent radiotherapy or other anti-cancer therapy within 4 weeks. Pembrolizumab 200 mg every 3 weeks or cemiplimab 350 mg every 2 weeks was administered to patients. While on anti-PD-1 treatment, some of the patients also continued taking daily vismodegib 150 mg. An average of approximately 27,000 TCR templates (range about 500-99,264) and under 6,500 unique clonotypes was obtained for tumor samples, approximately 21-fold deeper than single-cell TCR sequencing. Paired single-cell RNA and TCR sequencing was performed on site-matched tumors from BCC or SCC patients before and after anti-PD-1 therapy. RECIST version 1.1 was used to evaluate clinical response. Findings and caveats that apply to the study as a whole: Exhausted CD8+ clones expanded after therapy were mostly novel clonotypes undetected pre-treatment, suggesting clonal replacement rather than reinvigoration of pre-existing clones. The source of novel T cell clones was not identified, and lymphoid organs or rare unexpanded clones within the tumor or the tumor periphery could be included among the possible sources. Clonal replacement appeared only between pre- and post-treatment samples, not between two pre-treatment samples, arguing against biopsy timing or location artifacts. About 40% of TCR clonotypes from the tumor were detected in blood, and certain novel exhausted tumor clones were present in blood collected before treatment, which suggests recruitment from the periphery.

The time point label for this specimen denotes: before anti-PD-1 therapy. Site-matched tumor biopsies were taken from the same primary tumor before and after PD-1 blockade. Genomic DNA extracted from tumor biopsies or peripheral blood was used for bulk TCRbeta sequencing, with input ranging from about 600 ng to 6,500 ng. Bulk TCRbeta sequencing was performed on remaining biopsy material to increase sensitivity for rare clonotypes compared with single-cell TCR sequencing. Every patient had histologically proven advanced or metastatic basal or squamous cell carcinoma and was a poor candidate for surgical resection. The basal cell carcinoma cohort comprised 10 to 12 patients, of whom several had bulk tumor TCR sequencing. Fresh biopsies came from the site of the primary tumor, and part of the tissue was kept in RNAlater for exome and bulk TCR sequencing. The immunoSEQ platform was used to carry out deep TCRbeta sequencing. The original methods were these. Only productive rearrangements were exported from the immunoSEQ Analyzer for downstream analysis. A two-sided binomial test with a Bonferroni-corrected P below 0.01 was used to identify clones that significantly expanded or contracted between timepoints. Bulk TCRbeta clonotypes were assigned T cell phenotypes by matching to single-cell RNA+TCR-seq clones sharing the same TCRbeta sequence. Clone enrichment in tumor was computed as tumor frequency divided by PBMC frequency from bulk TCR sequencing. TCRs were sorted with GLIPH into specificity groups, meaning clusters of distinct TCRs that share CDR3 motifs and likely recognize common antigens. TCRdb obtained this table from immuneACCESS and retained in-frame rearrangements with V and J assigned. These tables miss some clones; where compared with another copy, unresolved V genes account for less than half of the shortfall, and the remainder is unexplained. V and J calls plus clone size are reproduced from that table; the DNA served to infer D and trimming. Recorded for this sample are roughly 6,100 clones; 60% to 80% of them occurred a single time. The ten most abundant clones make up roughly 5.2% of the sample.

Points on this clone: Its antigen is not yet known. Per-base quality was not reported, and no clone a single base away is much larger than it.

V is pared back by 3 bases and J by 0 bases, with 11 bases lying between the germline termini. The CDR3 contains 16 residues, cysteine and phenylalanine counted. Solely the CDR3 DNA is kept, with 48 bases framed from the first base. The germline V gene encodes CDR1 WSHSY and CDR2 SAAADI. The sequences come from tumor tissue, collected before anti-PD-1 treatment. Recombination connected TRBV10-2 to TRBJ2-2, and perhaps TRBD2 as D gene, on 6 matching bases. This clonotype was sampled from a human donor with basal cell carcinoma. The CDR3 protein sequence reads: CASSDPAGPNTGELFF. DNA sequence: TGCGCCAGCAGTGATCCGGCGGGGCCGAACACCGGGGAGCTGTTTTTT.